This T cell receptor beta chain was sequenced for a study of T cells in Graves' hyperthyroidism and ophthalmopathy. Study outcomes and limitations: Ophthalmopathy cases were set apart from stable hyperthyroidism by a 13 V-J model.

A lack of ophthalmopathy progression within 18 months defined stable Graves' hyperthyroidism. The CDR3 regions of TCR beta were amplified from RNA transcripts. TCR CDR3 underwent first-round RT-PCR with the HTBI primer set. TCRdb passed the multiplex PCR reads through MiXCR, listing each CDR3 protein once. The table shows 350,000 to 400,000 distinct CDR3 sequences, with about 16% occurring only once. About this clonotype itself: The target antigen is unknown.

Sequencing was performed on blood. The sequence derives from a woman in her twenties or thirties with Graves' hyperthyroidism.

The CDR3 loop reads CASSDSRTGILETQYF. The CDR3 DNA sequence: TGTGCCAGCAGTGACTCCAGGACAGGGATCTTGGAGACCCAGTACTTC. V gene TRBV6-4 combines with J gene TRBJ2-5, with 8 nucleotides matching TRBD1. CDR1 MRHNA and CDR2 SNTAGT come from the germline V gene. V gave up 0 bases and J gave up 5 bases; unmatched junction bases: 8. The CDR3 totals 16 residues.